The next 14 T cell receptor beta chains were all read from a single sample in a study of CD4 and CD8 cells across lung adenocarcinoma regions. A single record per CDR3 protein comes from TCRdb applying MiXCR to the PCR reads. The sample lists around 20,000 distinct CDR3 sequences, 51% occurring once. The material sequenced was CD8+ T cells from the center of a lung tumor. The origin of the receptors is a female donor with lung adenocarcinoma. The CD4 and CD8 labels of this study may be unreliable.

Within the sample, this clonotype is medium-sized (0.01 to 0.1%). The chain employs TRBV6-1 and TRBJ2-7, with 9 bases aligning to TRBD1. The CDR3 is made up of 18 amino acids. Trimming at V came to 2 bases and at J to 0 bases, leaving 11 bases not matched to a gene. Germline CDR1 is MNHNS and CDR2 is SASEGT. CDR3 DNA: TGTGCCAGCAGTGAAAGGGCCTCCGGGACAGGGAGCTCCTACGAGCAGTACTTC. This codes for CASSERASGTGSSYEQYF.

This clonotype was seen a handful of times. The rearrangement links TRBV12-3 or TRBV12-4 to TRBJ2-2, with 8 nucleotides matching TRBD1. The CDR3 length is 13 residues. J gave up 6 bases and V 6 bases, and 3 bases lay outside the gene matches. The CDR3 nucleotides are TGTGCCAGCAGCGGACAGGGTTCCGGGGAGCTGTTTTTT. This encodes CASSGQGSGELFF.

A note on this clonotype: Germline is not matched at one junction end, which may reflect a read error. The chain joins TRBV10-3 to TRBJ2-1; 7 nucleotides line up with TRBD1. Germline loops: CDR1 ENHRY, CDR2 SYGVKD. This CDR3 spans 12 amino acids. The CDR3 bases are TGTGCCAACAGTCCACAGGGGAATGAGCAGTTTTTT. This encodes CANSPQGNEQFF.

The genes are TRBV6-2 or TRBV6-3 and TRBJ1-6; D is possibly TRBD1 (5 bases). The CDR3 spans 14 residues. Trimming cost V 11 bases and J 1 base, with 12 bases left between them. CDR1 and CDR2 (germline): MNHEY, SVGEGT. CDR3 loop: CASRGMSYNSPLHF. Here the CDR3 DNA reads TGTGCCTCCCGGGGGATGTCCTATAATTCACCCCTCCACTTT.

By its share, this clonotype is medium-sized (0.01 to 0.1%). The DNA of the CDR3 is TGTGCCAGCAACAGACTAGCGGGAGGGTGGAATGAGCAGTTCTTC. It encodes CASNRLAGGWNEQFF. V is TRBV27 and J is TRBJ2-1, with 14 bases aligning to TRBD2. The trim removed 7 bases at V and 7 bases at J, leaving 6 bases unmatched. This CDR3 comprises 15 residues. Looked up from germline, CDR1 is MNHEY and CDR2 is SMNVEV (reference sequence).

This clonotype was detected many times. The chain combines TRBV6-1 with TRBJ2-1; 14 positions agree with TRBD2. The CDR3 loop spans 16 amino acids. J was trimmed by 3 bases and V by 5 bases; bases with no gene match: 3. Germline CDR1 is MNHNS and CDR2 is SASEGT. This chain's CDR3 is CASSPGTSGSYNEQFF. The CDR3, as DNA: TGTGCCAGCAGTCCCGGGACTAGCGGGAGCTACAATGAGCAGTTCTTC.

The chain couples TRBV27 to TRBJ2-3, with 16 positions matching TRBD2. V trimming: 5 bases; J trimming: 6 bases; junction bases outside the gene matches: 8. The CDR3 has 17 amino acids. The germline CDR1 and CDR2 sequences are MNHEY and SMNVEV (reference sequence). CDR3 nucleotides: TGTGCCAGCAGTACCGGGACTAGCGGGAGGGTTTTTGATACGCAGTATTTT. As protein: CASSTGTSGRVFDTQYF.

The genes are TRBV6-1 and TRBJ2-4; 9 nucleotides align to TRBD1. CDR1 is MNHNS, CDR2 SASEGT, per germline. This CDR3 contains 15 residues. V dropped 6 bases and J dropped 10; count of bases not matched to a gene: 13. The CDR3 loop is CASSRTGGLSDIQYF. DNA of the CDR3: TGTGCCAGCAGCAGAACAGGGGGCCTCTCAGATATTCAGTACTTC.

This clonotype has just a few counts. This chain's CDR3 is CATEPGLINTEAFF. The CDR3 region has the DNA TGTGCCACCGAACCTGGACTGATAAACACTGAAGCTTTCTTT. The chain recombines TRBV6-1 with TRBJ1-1; D uncertain. The CDR3 is 14 residues long. Germline CDR1 reads MNHNS; CDR2 reads SASEGT. V lost 10 bases to trimming and J lost 2 bases, with 17 bases between them.

The genes are TRBV27 and TRBJ1-2; TRBD1 might be the D (6 bases). Trimming cost V 8 bases and J 4 bases, with 11 bases left between them. The CDR3 has 12 residues. Germline CDR1 and CDR2: MNHEY and SMNVEV (reference sequence). DNA for the CDR3: TGTGCCAGCCGGGGGGCCACCTATGGCTACACCTTC. This translates into CASRGATYGYTF.

This chain uses TRBV25-1 with TRBJ2-3; D is perhaps TRBD2 (5 bases). The V end lost 4 bases, the J end lost 0 bases, and 5 bases lay between the germline ends. The germline gives CDR1 MGHDK, CDR2 SYGVNS. The CDR3 consists of 13 residues. The CDR3 coding sequence is TGTGCCAGCAGTGGACTAAGCACAGATACGCAGTATTTT. Its translation: CASSGLSTDTQYF.

The gene calls are TRBV6-4 and TRBJ2-5, with TRBD2 matching over 7 bases. The J call may be in error: the DNA end matches TRBJ2-3 better. The CDR3 contains 14 residues. CDR1 is MRHNA and CDR2 is SNTAGT in the germline V gene. The CDR3 coding sequence is TGTGCGGGCAGTGCGGGGGAGGCCAAAGAGACGCAGTATTTT. Its protein product is CAGSAGEAKETQYF.

CDR3 sequence reads: CASSYLAGGNTGEQYF. The CDR3 nucleotides read TGTGCCAGCAGTTACTTAGCGGGGGGGAACACCGGGGAGCAGTATTTT. This sequence joins TRBV6-5 and TRBJ2-3; TRBD2 matches 11 bases. The V segment lost 1 base and the J segment 11 bases; nucleotides outside the gene matches: 11. CDR1 is MNHEY, CDR2 SVGAGI, per germline. The CDR3 extends over 16 amino acids.

This clonotype came up many times. CDR3 coding DNA: TGTGCCAGCAGTTTGACAGGTCCCCCAGAAGATACGCAGTATTTT. Encoded protein: CASSLTGPPEDTQYF. The chain employs TRBV12-3 or TRBV12-4 and TRBJ2-3; D is perhaps TRBD1 (6 bases). The ends were cut back, 3 bases at V and 5 bases at J, with 15 bases in the middle. This CDR3 region has 15 residues.